The T cell receptor (beta chain) under discussion was sequenced for a study of T cell repertoires in ileal Crohn's disease. Time point of the sample: inflamed ileum from the surgical specimen. The method was immunoSEQ multiplex PCR; TCRdb's version includes in-frame clones alone and lacks a portion of them. The data contain 15,000 to 20,000 clones, 76% of them singletons. The sample consisted of ileal tissue. This clonotype was obtained from an adult with Crohn's disease.

CDR3 coding DNA: TGTGCCAGTAGCACCCCGCGCAGCTTGGATACGCAGTATTTT. This codes for CASSTPRSLDTQYF. The V call is TRBV19, the J call TRBJ2-3; D unclear. The germline V gene encodes CDR1 LNHDA and CDR2 SQIVND (reference sequence). V was shortened by 6 bases and J by 6 bases, with 16 bases between the two germline ends. The CDR3 loop spans 14 amino acids.